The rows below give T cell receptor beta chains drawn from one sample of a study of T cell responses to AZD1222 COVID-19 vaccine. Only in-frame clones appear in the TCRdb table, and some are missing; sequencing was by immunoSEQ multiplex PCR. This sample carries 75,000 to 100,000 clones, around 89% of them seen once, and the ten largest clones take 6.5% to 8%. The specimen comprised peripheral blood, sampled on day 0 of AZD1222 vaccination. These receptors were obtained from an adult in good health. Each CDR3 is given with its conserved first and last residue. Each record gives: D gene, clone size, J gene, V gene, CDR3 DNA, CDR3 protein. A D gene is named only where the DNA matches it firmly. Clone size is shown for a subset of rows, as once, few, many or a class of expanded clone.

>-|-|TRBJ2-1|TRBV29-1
TGCAGCGTATCAACTTCGACTCTCTCCTACAATGAGCAGTTCTTC
CSVSTSTLSYNEQFF
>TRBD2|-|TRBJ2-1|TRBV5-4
TGTGCCAGCAGCCGGACTAGCGGTACCTACAATGAGCAGTTCTTC
CASSRTSGTYNEQFF
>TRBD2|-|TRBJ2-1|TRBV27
TGTGCCAGCAGTTTAGGTGGGAGGGCCTACAATGAGCAGTTCTTC
CASSLGGRAYNEQFF
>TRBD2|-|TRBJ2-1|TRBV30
TGTGCCTGGAGTAGGGGACTAGCGGCGGTTCCGACGTTCTTC
CAWSRGLAAVPTFF
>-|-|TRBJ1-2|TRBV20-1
TGCAGTGCTAGAGTTGTGGCTGGCTACACCTTC
CSARVVAGYTF
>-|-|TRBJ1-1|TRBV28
TGTGCCAGCTCGGGGGGTGAAGCTTTCTTT
CASSGGEAFF
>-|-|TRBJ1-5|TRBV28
TGTGCCAGCAGTTTGGTCAGGGATCAACAGCCCCAGCATTTT
CASSLVRDQQPQHF
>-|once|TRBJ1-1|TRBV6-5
TGTGCCAGCACCCCCGGGACATCCATGAACACTGAAGCTTTCTTT
CASTPGTSMNTEAFF
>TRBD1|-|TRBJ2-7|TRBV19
TGTGCCAGTAGTGACAGACAGGGGTACGAGCAGTACTTC
CASSDRQGYEQYF
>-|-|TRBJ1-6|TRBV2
TGTGCCAGCAGAGGGTCCTCGAGAGGGTCACCCCTCCACTTT
CASRGSSRGSPLHF
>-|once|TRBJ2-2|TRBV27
TGTGCCAGCAGTTTTCGGTCCGCCAGGTGGAACGGGGAGCTGTTTTTT
CASSFRSARWNGELFF
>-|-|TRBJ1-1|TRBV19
TGTGCCAGTAGGCCCGTGGCGGCGGGGGTCACTGAAGCTTTCTTT
CASRPVAAGVTEAFF
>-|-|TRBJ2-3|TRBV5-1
TGCGCCAGCACAACACAGGGCTACACAGATACGCAGTATTTT
CASTTQGYTDTQYF
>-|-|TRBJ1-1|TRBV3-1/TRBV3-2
TGTGCCAGCAGCCAAGGGCGGGCAGGGGCAGCTTTCTTT
CASSQGRAGAAFF
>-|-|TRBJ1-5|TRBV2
TGTGCCAGCAGTGCGGGTAGGGGGGACAATCAGCCCCAGCATTTT
CASSAGRGDNQPQHF
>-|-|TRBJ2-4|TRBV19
TGTGCCAGTGGCCGGGGGGCGGGTGGAAACATTCAGTACTTC
CASGRGAGGNIQYF
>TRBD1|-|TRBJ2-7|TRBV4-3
TGCGCCAGCAGCCATGAGCTGCCCCGCACAGGGGCCTTAACCTACGAGCAGTACTTC
CASSHELPRTGALTYEQYF
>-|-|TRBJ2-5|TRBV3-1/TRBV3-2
TGTGCCAGCAGCCGGGGCAACCAAGAGACCCAGTACTTC
CASSRGNQETQYF
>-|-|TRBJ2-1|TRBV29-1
TGCAGCGTTGAAAGGCAGATCAGAGGGTTCTTC
CSVERQIRGFF
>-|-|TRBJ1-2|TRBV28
TGTGCCAGCAGTTTGTCCTCGGGTTTCTATGGCTACACCTTC
CASSLSSGFYGYTF
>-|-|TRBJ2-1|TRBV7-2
TGTGCCAGCAGCTTAGTCGGCAGGGGATACAATGAGCAGTTCTTC
CASSLVGRGYNEQFF
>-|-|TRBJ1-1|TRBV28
TGTGCCAGCAGTTTTTTGGGGAGGGGGTACACTGAAGCTTTCTTT
CASSFLGRGYTEAFF
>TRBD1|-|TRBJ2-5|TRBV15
TGTGCCACCAGCAGAGTAATCTCAGGGGGAGAGACCCAGTACTTC
CATSRVISGGETQYF
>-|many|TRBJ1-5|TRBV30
TGTGCCTGGAGTGTGGGGCAGACTTACAATCAGCCCCAGCATTTT
CAWSVGQTYNQPQHF
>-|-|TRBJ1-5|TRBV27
TGTGCCAGCAGTTGGGACAGCAATCAGCCCCAGCATTTT
CASSWDSNQPQHF
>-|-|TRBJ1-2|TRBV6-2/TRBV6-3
TGTGCCAGCAGCGACCGGGACAAGGATTACTATGGCTACACCTTC
CASSDRDKDYYGYTF
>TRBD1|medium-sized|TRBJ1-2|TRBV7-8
TGTGCCAGCAGCCCCGGGACAGGGAGCTATGGCTACACCTTC
CASSPGTGSYGYTF
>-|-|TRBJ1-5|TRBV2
TGTGCCAGCAGTGATAAGGCAGGGAATCAGCCCCAGCATTTT
CASSDKAGNQPQHF
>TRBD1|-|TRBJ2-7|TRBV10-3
TGTGCCATCAGTGCAAACAAAGGGGGACAGGTGGAGCAGTACTTC
CAISANKGGQVEQYF
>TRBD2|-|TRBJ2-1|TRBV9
TGTGCCAGCAGCGCTGTCGGCGGGAGGGCCCATAATGAGCAGTTCTTC
CASSAVGGRAHNEQFF